This record covers a single T cell receptor (beta chain). V dropped 6 bases and J dropped 2 bases, with 14 bases sitting between them. Germline assignment: CDR1 SGDLS and CDR2 YYNGEE. The length of the CDR3 is 14 residues. This sample is part of a study of blood T cell repertoires in COVID-19. Repertoires were generated with immunoSEQ multiplex PCR, while TCRdb's copy carries only in-frame clones and drops some. The sample lists over 100,000 clones; 80% to 85% were seen once. Sequences were obtained from PBMCs or T cells enriched from blood (not recorded which). The TCR sequence derives from a woman aged 25-40 years who had recovered from COVID-19. The J gene is TRBJ1-2, the V gene TRBV9; D is ambiguous. CDR3 sequence reads: CASTLVDTNYGYTF. The CDR3 nucleotides are TGTGCCAGCACCTTAGTAGACACCAACTATGGCTACACCTTC.